This TCR beta chain comes out of a study of CD8+ T cells in alopecia areata. Germline V gene sequence: CDR1 LNHDA, CDR2 SQIVND (reference sequence). Trimming took off 5 bases at V and 0 bases at J, with 11 bases between the two ends. This CDR3 spans 15 amino acids. Treatment meaning: oral pan-JAK inhibitor, 5-10 mg twice daily. RNA, once extracted, was reverse transcribed into cDNA for use as the sequencing template. Here immunoSEQ multiplex PCR was the method, and the copy in TCRdb shows in-frame clones only, minus some. The top ten clones hold approximately 3.1% of a sample with 110,000 or so clones, less than 70% of them seen once.

This receptor was obtained from a human donor with alopecia areata. The sample consisted of CD4+ T cells sorted from blood, taken at week 24, from a patient treated with tofacitinib. J is TRBJ2-1 and V is TRBV19; D is perhaps TRBD1 (5 bases). The CDR3 loop reads CASSSYRSSYNEQFF. CDR3 nucleotides: TGTGCCAGTAGTTCGTACAGGAGCTCCTACAATGAGCAGTTCTTC.